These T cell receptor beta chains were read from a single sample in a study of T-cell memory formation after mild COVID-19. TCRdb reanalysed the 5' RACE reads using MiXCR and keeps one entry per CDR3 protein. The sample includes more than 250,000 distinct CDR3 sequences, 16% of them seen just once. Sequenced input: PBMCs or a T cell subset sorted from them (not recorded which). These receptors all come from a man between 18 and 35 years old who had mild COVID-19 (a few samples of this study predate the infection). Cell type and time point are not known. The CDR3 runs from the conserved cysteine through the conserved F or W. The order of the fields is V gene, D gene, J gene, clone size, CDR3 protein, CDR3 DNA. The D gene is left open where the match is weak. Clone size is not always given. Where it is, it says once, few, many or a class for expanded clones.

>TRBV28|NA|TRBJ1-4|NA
CASSLFQGNDKLFF
TGTGCCAGCAGTTTATTCCAGGGTAATGACAAACTGTTTTTT
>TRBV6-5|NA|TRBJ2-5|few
CASSYSTWPEGETQYF
TGTGCCAGCAGTTACTCGACGTGGCCGGAGGGGGAGACCCAGTACTTC
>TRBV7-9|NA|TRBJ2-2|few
CASRPPAVNTGELFF
TGTGCCAGCAGGCCCCCCGCGGTAAACACCGGGGAGCTGTTTTTT
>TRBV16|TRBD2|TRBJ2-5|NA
CASSRDGGMTQYF
TGTGCCAGCAGCCGGGACGGGGGGATGACCCAGTACTTC
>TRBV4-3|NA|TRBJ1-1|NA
CASSHLDRKNTEAFF
TGCGCCAGCAGCCATTTAGACCGGAAGAACACTGAAGCTTTCTTT
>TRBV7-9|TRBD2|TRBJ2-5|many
CASSSRGGGETQYF
TGTGCCAGCAGCTCCCGCGGGGGAGGGGAGACCCAGTACTTC
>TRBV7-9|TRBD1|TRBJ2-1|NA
CASSVDRAIYNEQFF
TGTGCCAGCAGCGTAGACAGGGCGATATACAATGAGCAGTTCTTC
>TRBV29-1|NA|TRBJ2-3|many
CSVPTWTSSTDTQYF
TGCAGCGTCCCCACGTGGACTTCTAGCACAGATACGCAGTATTTT
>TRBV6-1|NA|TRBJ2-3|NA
CASSPRGRTDTQYF
TGTGCCAGCAGTCCCCGAGGTAGGACCGATACGCAGTATTTT
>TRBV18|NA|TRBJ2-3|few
CASSSVRQGPDTQYF
TGTGCCAGCTCATCGGTGAGGCAGGGACCTGATACGCAGTATTTT
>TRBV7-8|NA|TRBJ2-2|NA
CASSLLGQVGTGELFF
TGTGCCAGCAGCCTCTTGGGCCAGGTTGGAACCGGGGAGCTGTTTTTT
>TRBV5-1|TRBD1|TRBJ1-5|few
CASSATGGNQPQHF
TGCGCCAGCAGCGCGACAGGGGGGAACCAGCCCCAGCATTTT
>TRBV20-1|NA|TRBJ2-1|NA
CSASDQTGLAGYEQFF
TGCAGTGCTAGCGACCAGACAGGGTTGGCGGGGTACGAGCAGTTCTTC
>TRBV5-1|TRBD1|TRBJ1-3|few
CASRAGTVSGNTIYF
TGCGCCAGCAGGGCCGGGACAGTCTCTGGAAACACCATATATTTT
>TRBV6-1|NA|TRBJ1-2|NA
CASSEPQLYGYTF
TGTGCCAGCAGTGAACCACAGCTTTATGGCTACACCTTC
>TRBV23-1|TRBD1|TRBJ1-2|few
CASSQSNTGTGAYYGYTF
TGCGCCAGCAGTCAATCCAACACCGGGACAGGGGCCTACTATGGCTACACCTTC
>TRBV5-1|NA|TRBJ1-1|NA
CASSLGRLFRDTEAFF
TGCGCCAGCAGCCTGGGTCGTCTATTTAGGGACACTGAAGCTTTCTTT
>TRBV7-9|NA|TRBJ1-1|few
CASSLPGGTVGWSFF
TGTGCCAGCAGCTTACCTGGCGGAACCGTCGGCTGGTCTTTCTTT
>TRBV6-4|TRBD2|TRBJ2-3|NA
CASSDQGLADTQYF
TGTGCCAGCAGTGATCAGGGACTAGCTGATACGCAGTATTTT
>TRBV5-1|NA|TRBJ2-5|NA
CASSLVGTRQETQYF
TGCGCCAGCAGCTTGGTGGGGACACGACAAGAGACCCAGTACTTC
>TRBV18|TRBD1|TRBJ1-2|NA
CASSTGTGPYGYTF
TGTGCCAGCTCAACCGGGACAGGTCCCTATGGCTACACCTTC
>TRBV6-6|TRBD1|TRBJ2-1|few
CASTAGQGWNEQFF
TGTGCCAGCACGGCGGGACAGGGGTGGAATGAGCAGTTCTTC
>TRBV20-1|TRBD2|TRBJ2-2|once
CSARTSGGHTGELFF
TGCAGTGCTAGGACGAGCGGGGGCCACACCGGGGAGCTGTTTTTT
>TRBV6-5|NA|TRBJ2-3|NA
CASSYLSGTDTQYF
TGTGCCAGCAGTTACTTGAGCGGCACAGATACGCAGTATTTT
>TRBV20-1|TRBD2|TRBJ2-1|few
CSADLAASGGDNEQFF
TGCAGTGCCGACCTGGCCGCTAGCGGGGGGGACAATGAGCAGTTCTTC
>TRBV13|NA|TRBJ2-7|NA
CASSLGSGEQYF
TGTGCCAGCAGCTTAGGGTCGGGTGAGCAGTACTTC